These 13 T cell receptor beta chains originate from one sample sequenced in a study of shared clonotypes between healthy human individuals. This table comes from immunoSEQ multiplex PCR, and its TCRdb copy is limited to in-frame clones, with some not included. Among about 2.4 million clones, 90% to 95% were seen once, and the ten largest hold about 0.13%. The specimen sequenced was naive CD4+ T cells sorted from blood. Subset here: CD45RA+ positively selected. The source of these receptors is a man aged 18 to 35 in good health.

This chain connects TRBV12-5 to TRBJ2-7, with D unresolved. CDR1 is LGHNT and CDR2 is FRNRAP in the germline V gene. V was clipped by 4 bases and J by 0 bases, with 16 bases between them. This CDR3 spans 16 amino acids. Written as DNA, the CDR3 is TGTGCTAGTGGTTCCGGGTTGAAACCGAGCTCCTACGAGCAGTACTTC. This sequence encodes CASGSGLKPSSYEQYF.

The rearrangement uses TRBV5-1 and TRBJ2-5; the match to TRBD1 covers 10 bases. CDR1 is SGHRS, CDR2 YFSETQ, per germline. The CDR3 runs to 17 residues. The trim removed 2 bases at V and 3 bases at J, leaving 10 bases unmatched. This chain's CDR3 is CASSLASPGTGEETQYF. In DNA, the CDR3 is TGCGCCAGCAGCTTAGCGTCCCCCGGGACAGGGGAAGAGACCCAGTACTTC.

The V and J genes are TRBV5-1 and TRBJ2-1; D gene ambiguous. Trimming took off 5 bases at V and 8 bases at J, with 14 bases between the two ends. The CDR3 has 13 amino acids. CDR1 and CDR2 from the germline V gene are SGHRS and YFSETQ. CDR3 residues: CASRAQPRDEQFF. The CDR3 bases are TGCGCCAGCAGGGCCCAACCACGGGATGAGCAGTTCTTC.

Only a few counts were recorded for this clone. This chain connects TRBV28 to TRBJ1-1, with 7 bases aligning to TRBD1. V gave up 8 bases and J gave up 2 bases; unmatched junction bases: 8. Germline V gene lookup returns CDR1 MDHEN and CDR2 SYDVKM. The CDR3 loop spans 14 amino acids. Written as DNA, the CDR3 is TGTGCCAGCGGATTACAGGGGAGAAACACTGAAGCTTTCTTT. Its translation: CASGLQGRNTEAFF.

This chain joins TRBV7-2 and TRBJ2-2, with unresolved D. Germline loops: CDR1 SGHTA, CDR2 FQGNSA. Trimming cost V 3 bases and J 2 bases, with 13 bases left between them. CDR3 length: 16 amino acids. CDR3 DNA sequence: TGTGCCAGCAGCTTGTTGGACCCCAAAAACACCGGGGAGCTGTTTTTT. Translation: CASSLLDPKNTGELFF.

This rearrangement joins TRBV5-4 to TRBJ2-3, with 8 positions matching TRBD2. Trimming cost V 4 bases and J 3 bases; bases outside gene matches: 13. Germline-derived CDR1 and CDR2 are SGHNT and YYREEE (reference sequence). The CDR3 has 17 amino acids. CDR3 region: CASSTDSGVGYTDTQYF. The CDR3 DNA reads TGTGCCAGCAGCACGGATAGCGGGGTAGGATATACAGATACGCAGTATTTT.

This chain uses TRBV11-2 with TRBJ2-5, with D perhaps matching TRBD1 or TRBD2 (5 bases each). The CDR3 consists of 13 residues. Deletions cut 3 bases from V and 5 bases from J, with 10 bases between. Per the germline V gene, CDR1 is SGHAT and CDR2 is FQNNGV. The CDR3 spells CASSLRGVETQYF. The CDR3 DNA follows: TGTGCCAGCAGCTTGAGAGGGGTGGAGACCCAGTACTTC.

To note about this clone: At the DNA level, this CDR3 is encoded by other sequences in the same sample as well. The chain recombines TRBV5-1 with TRBJ2-5; D not resolved. The CDR3 consists of 13 residues. Germline assignment: CDR1 SGHRS and CDR2 YFSETQ. The V gene lost 1 base and the J gene lost 1 base, with 5 bases spanning the gap. This CDR3 reads CASSLIPQETQYF. The CDR3 DNA reads as TGCGCCAGCAGCTTGATCCCCCAAGAGACCCAGTACTTC.

V is TRBV5-1 and J is TRBJ2-3; D ambiguous. The germline CDR1 and CDR2 sequences are SGHRS and YFSETQ. This CDR3 region has 14 residues. Trimming took 6 bases from V and 0 from J, leaving 11 bases between them. CDR3 amino acids: CASNPTGSTDTQYF. The DNA for the CDR3 is TGCGCCAGCAACCCGACGGGCAGCACAGATACGCAGTATTTT.

CDR3 residues: CASSPVLGVQGGTGDEQYF. DNA for the CDR3: TGTGCCAGCTCACCAGTCCTTGGTGTTCAAGGCGGGACAGGGGACGAGCAGTACTTC. V and J are TRBV18 and TRBJ2-7; 10 bases fit TRBD1. CDR3 length equals 19 residues. V lost 2 bases to trimming and J lost 5 bases; unmatched junction nucleotides: 18. Germline assignment: CDR1 KGHSH and CDR2 LQKENI.

This sequence joins TRBV5-1 and TRBJ1-3; TRBD1 aligns across 7 bases. The germline CDR1 and CDR2 sequences are SGHRS and YFSETQ. V shed 4 bases, J shed 0 bases, and the junction held 4 bases outside the gene matches. The CDR3 contains 15 residues. CDR3 in amino acids: CASSPDRPSGNTIYF. The CDR3 DNA sequence: TGCGCCAGCAGCCCGGACAGGCCCTCTGGAAACACCATATATTTT.

The rearrangement links TRBV19 to TRBJ2-5, with no clear D. The germline V and J ends were trimmed by 6 bases and 10 bases, with 21 bases remaining between them. Germline values: CDR1 LNHDA, CDR2 SQIVND (reference sequence). The CDR3 consists of 14 residues. This chain's CDR3 is CASSDLRGAELQYF. The CDR3 bases are TGTGCCAGTAGCGACCTCCGCGGCGCGGAGCTCCAGTACTTC.

The V call is TRBV5-6, the J call TRBJ2-1; TRBD1 matches 8 bases. With 5 bases clipped from V and 8 bases from J, the junction kept 9 bases outside the gene matches. Germline loops: CDR1 SGHDT, CDR2 YYEEEE. CDR3 length: 14 residues. CDR3 in amino acids: CASSSPTGADEQFF. The CDR3 DNA sequence: TGTGCCAGCAGTTCCCCGACAGGGGCCGATGAGCAGTTCTTC.